This is a list of T cell receptor beta chains from one sample in a study of blood T cell repertoires in COVID-19. The method was immunoSEQ multiplex PCR; TCRdb's version includes in-frame clones alone and lacks a portion of them. The table includes roughly 130,000 clones, 80% detected once. Sequences were obtained from peripheral blood. The origin of the receptors is a man aged 65-85 years with acute or convalescent COVID-19. CDR3s include the opening cysteine and the closing phenylalanine or tryptophan. The D gene is left open where the match is weak. Size tells how often a clone was seen (once, few, many) or the class of an expanded clone, and some rows leave it out.

size	V	length	D	J	DNA	CDR3
few	TRBV27	16	TRBD1	TRBJ2-7	TGTGCCAGCAGGGGAACCGGGACAGGGGGATACTACGAGCAGTACTTC	CASRGTGTGGYYEQYF
.	TRBV7-2	13	TRBD1	TRBJ1-2	TGTGCCAGCAGCCCGCGACAGGGAAATGGCTACACCTTC	CASSPRQGNGYTF
few	TRBV2	13	TRBD2	TRBJ2-7	TGTGCCAGCAGGGCTACTAGCGAGTACGAGCAGTACTTC	CASRATSEYEQYF
.	TRBV4-2	16	.	TRBJ2-7	TGTGCCAGCAGCCAAGGGCAGGGGCTGAGCTCCTACGAGCAGTACTTC	CASSQGQGLSSYEQYF
.	TRBV15	12	.	TRBJ2-7	TGTGCCACCAGCAGAGATTTAAACGAGCAGTACTTC	CATSRDLNEQYF
.	TRBV29-1	14	TRBD1	TRBJ2-1	TGCAGCGTTCAGGGGGCGAGGGCCTACAATGAGCAGTTCTTC	CSVQGARAYNEQFF
.	TRBV19	15	.	TRBJ2-2	TGTGCCAGTAGTGTGTCATTCCCGAACACCGGGGAGCTGTTTTTT	CASSVSFPNTGELFF
.	TRBV5-1	15	.	TRBJ2-3	TGCGCCAGCAGCTTGGAGCTTCGATCCACAGATACGCAGTATTTT	CASSLELRSTDTQYF
.	TRBV5-1	15	.	TRBJ1-2	TGCGCCAGCAGCTTGTCCGCGGGAAGTAACTATGGCTACACCTTC	CASSLSAGSNYGYTF
.	TRBV5-4	18	.	TRBJ2-6	TGTGCCAGCAACTTGGTCCCCTTCCAGGGCTCTGGGGCCAACGTCCTGACTTTC	CASNLVPFQGSGANVLTF
.	TRBV2	15	TRBD2	TRBJ2-2	TGTGCCAGCGGCGGACCCCTGGGGGGGACCGGGGAGCTGTTTTTT	CASGGPLGGTGELFF
.	TRBV11-2	13	.	TRBJ1-1	TGTGCCAGCAGCTTAGATCGGGAGTCCGAAGCTTTCTTT	CASSLDRESEAFF
.	TRBV7-2	13	.	TRBJ2-3	TGTGCCAGCAGCTTAGAACGGGCTAGCCCTCTGTATTTT	CASSLERASPLYF
.	TRBV20-1	12	.	TRBJ1-2	TGCAGTGCTAGTGCGGGGATGGGCGGCTACACCTTC	CSASAGMGGYTF
.	TRBV28	15	.	TRBJ1-4	TGTGCCAGTTCCGGAGGGGGGGCGCGGGATGAAAAACTGTTTTTT	CASSGGGARDEKLFF
.	TRBV14	12	.	TRBJ2-7	TGTGCCAGCAGCCAGTCAGGGATTGAGCAGTACTTC	CASSQSGIEQYF
.	TRBV6-5	15	TRBD2	TRBJ2-6	TGTGCCAGCAGAGGACTAGCGGCTGGGGCCAACGTCCTGACTTTC	CASRGLAAGANVLTF
.	TRBV20-1	11	.	TRBJ1-2	TGCAGTGCTAGGGCGGGATATGGCTACACCTTC	CSARAGYGYTF
.	TRBV12-2	17	.	TRBJ1-5	TGTGCAAGTCGCTTAGGACTAAAGACAGGGGATAATCAGCCCCAGCATTTT	CASRLGLKTGDNQPQHF
.	TRBV5-4	15	.	TRBJ2-1	TGTGCCAGCACCTACGACAATCTAGCACCCAATGAGCAGTTCTTC	CASTYDNLAPNEQFF
.	TRBV28	19	TRBD1	TRBJ1-3	TGTGCCAGCAGTTTACCGTGGGACAGGCGAAACTGGGCTGGAAACACCATATATTTT	CASSLPWDRRNWAGNTIYF
.	TRBV19	15	TRBD2	TRBJ2-1	TGTGCCAGTAGTCTAGGACTAGCGGGGGTCAATGAGCAGTTCTTC	CASSLGLAGVNEQFF
.	TRBV14	15	.	TRBJ2-1	TGTGCCAGCAGCCAGATGATGAGCTCCTACAATGAGCAGTTCTTC	CASSQMMSSYNEQFF
.	TRBV6-5	12	.	TRBJ1-1	TGTGCCAGCAGCAGACACAACACTGAAGCTTTCTTT	CASSRHNTEAFF
.	TRBV6-5	12	.	TRBJ2-5	TGTGCCAGCAGGGCGGGGCTGGAGACCCAGTACTTC	CASRAGLETQYF
.	TRBV7-8	14	.	TRBJ2-5	TGTGCCAGCAGCTTCCCTCAGGGCCGAGAGACCCAGTACTTC	CASSFPQGRETQYF
.	TRBV9	15	.	TRBJ1-2	TGTGCCAGCAGCGTAGGGGCAGCCCCTAACTATGGCTACACCTTC	CASSVGAAPNYGYTF
.	TRBV5-1	17	TRBD2	TRBJ2-7	TGCGCCAGCAGCTTGGATCCGGGACTAGCGGGGACCTACGAGCAGTACTTC	CASSLDPGLAGTYEQYF
.	TRBV27	15	.	TRBJ2-7	TGTGCCAGCAGTTTATGGGGCGCGGGGTCCTACGAGCAGTACTTC	CASSLWGAGSYEQYF
.	TRBV11-2	12	.	TRBJ2-7	TGTGCCAGCAGCCAACAGGGTTACGAGCAGTACTTC	CASSQQGYEQYF
.	TRBV5-1	14	TRBD1	TRBJ2-7	TGCGCCAGCAACTCAGGGGGTTCCACTTTTGAGCAGTACTTC	CASNSGGSTFEQYF
.	TRBV14	13	TRBD1	TRBJ1-3	TGTGCCAGCAGCCCGGGACAGCGGAACACCATATATTTT	CASSPGQRNTIYF
few	TRBV10-2	19	TRBD1	TRBJ1-2	TGCGCCAGAAGGACAGGGGGCTCCGCCCGGCGCGCATGGTCCTATGGCTACACCTTC	CARRTGGSARRAWSYGYTF
.	TRBV11-1	14	TRBD1	TRBJ1-1	TGTGCCAGCACCTCCGCGACAGGGAGGACTGAAGCTTTCTTT	CASTSATGRTEAFF
.	TRBV6-5	15	.	TRBJ1-2	TGTGCCAGCACCCACGGGGAAAGTCTTAACTATGGCTACACCTTC	CASTHGESLNYGYTF
few	TRBV6-5	15	.	TRBJ2-7	TGTGCCAGCAGTTACTCGGGACTCCCTAACTACGAGCAGTACTTC	CASSYSGLPNYEQYF
.	TRBV7-2	15	.	TRBJ1-1	TGTGCCAGCAGCTTAGCCGGGACAAAGAACACTGAAGCTTTCTTT	CASSLAGTKNTEAFF
.	TRBV15	15	TRBD2	TRBJ2-3	TGTGCCACCAGCAGAGATAGCGGGGGGGCAGATACGCAGTATTTT	CATSRDSGGADTQYF
.	TRBV7-9	14	.	TRBJ2-3	TGTGCCAGCAGCTTTCAGTTAAGCACAGATACGCAGTATTTT	CASSFQLSTDTQYF
.	TRBV4-1	15	TRBD1	TRBJ2-7	TGCGCCAGCAGCCCCGGGCCAGGGGGTACCTACGAGCAGTACTTC	CASSPGPGGTYEQYF
.	TRBV7-8	14	.	TRBJ1-6	TGTGCCAGCAGAAACGGGGAACATAATTCACCCCTCCACTTT	CASRNGEHNSPLHF
few	TRBV9	14	.	TRBJ1-6	TGTGCCAGCAGCGTTTCAGGGTATAATTCACCCCTCCACTTT	CASSVSGYNSPLHF
.	TRBV11-1	13	.	TRBJ1-1	TGTGCCAGCAGGTCAGACAAGAACACTGAAGCTTTCTTT	CASRSDKNTEAFF
.	TRBV15	15	TRBD1	TRBJ1-5	TGTGCCACCAGCAGGGACAGGGGGATAAACAAGCCCCAGCATTTT	CATSRDRGINKPQHF
.	TRBV10-2	12	.	TRBJ2-7	TGCGCCAGCAACTCCGCCTCCTACGAGCAGTACTTC	CASNSASYEQYF
.	TRBV19	15	.	TRBJ1-5	TGTGCCAGTAGTATTGTAGGGGGAATCAATCAGCCCCAGCATTTT	CASSIVGGINQPQHF
.	TRBV3-1/TRBV3-2	13	TRBD1	TRBJ1-6	TGTGCCAGCAGCCTAACACAGGGGGCACCCCTCCACTTT	CASSLTQGAPLHF
.	TRBV5-6	13	TRBD1	TRBJ2-1	TGTGCCAGCAGCTCGACAGGGTACAATGAGCAGTTCTTC	CASSSTGYNEQFF
.	TRBV5-5	14	.	TRBJ1-1	TGTGCCAGCAGAAAGCAACAGATGAACACTGAAGCTTTCTTT	CASRKQQMNTEAFF
once	TRBV2	13	.	TRBJ2-5	TGTGCCAGCAGTTGGCGCAGGGAAGAGACCCAGTACTTC	CASSWRREETQYF
.	TRBV4-1	16	.	TRBJ2-7	TGCGCCAGCAGCCCCGGGGAAACCGAACCGTCCTACGAGCAGTACTTC	CASSPGETEPSYEQYF
.	TRBV4-1	16	TRBD1	TRBJ1-4	TGCGCCAGCAGCCAATCCGGGACAGCCAACAATGAAAAACTGTTTTTT	CASSQSGTANNEKLFF
.	TRBV28	13	.	TRBJ1-1	TGTGCCAGCAGTCCCCAGGGGAACACTGAAGCTTTCTTT	CASSPQGNTEAFF
.	TRBV7-9	14	TRBD1	TRBJ1-4	TGTGCCAGCGAGAGGCTTAGGGGGCAAGAAAAACTGTTTTTT	CASERLRGQEKLFF
few	TRBV7-9	17	TRBD1	TRBJ2-2	TGTGCCAGCAGCTTAAACACCGGGACAGGTGGTACCGGGGAGCTGTTTTTT	CASSLNTGTGGTGELFF
.	TRBV5-1	13	.	TRBJ2-7	TGCGCCAGCAGCTTGCTAGTCTCCTACGAGCAGTACTTC	CASSLLVSYEQYF
.	TRBV7-2	15	.	TRBJ1-1	TGTGCCAGCAGCTTAGGGGCAGGGATGAACACTGAAGCTTTCTTT	CASSLGAGMNTEAFF
.	TRBV5-1	17	TRBD2	TRBJ2-5	TGCGCCAGCAGCATTTCCCTAGCGGGGGGACCTCAAGAGACCCAGTACTTC	CASSISLAGGPQETQYF
.	TRBV4-1	15	.	TRBJ1-4	TGCGCCAGCAGCCAAAGCCGGACAGAGAATGAAAAACTGTTTTTT	CASSQSRTENEKLFF